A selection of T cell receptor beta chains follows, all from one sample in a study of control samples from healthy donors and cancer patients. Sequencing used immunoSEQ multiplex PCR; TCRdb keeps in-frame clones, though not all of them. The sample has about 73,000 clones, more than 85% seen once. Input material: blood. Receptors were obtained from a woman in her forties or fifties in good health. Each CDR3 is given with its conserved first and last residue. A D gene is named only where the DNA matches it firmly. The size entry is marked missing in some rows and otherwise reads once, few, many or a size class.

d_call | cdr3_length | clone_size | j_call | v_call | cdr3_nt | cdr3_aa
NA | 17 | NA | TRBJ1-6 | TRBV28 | TGTGCCAGCAGTTTAATAGTCGGGTCAGGGAATAATTCACCCCTCCACTTT | CASSLIVGSGNNSPLHF
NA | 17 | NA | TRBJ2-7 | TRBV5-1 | TGCGCCAGCAGCCCAAACGGCGGGAAGGTTGGTACCTACGAGCAGTACTTC | CASSPNGGKVGTYEQYF
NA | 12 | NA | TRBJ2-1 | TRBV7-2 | TGTGCCAGCAGCTTAGTGAGGAATGAGCAGTTCTTC | CASSLVRNEQFF
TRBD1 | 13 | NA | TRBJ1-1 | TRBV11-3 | TGTGCCAGCAGCTTTCAGGGGGGCACTGAAGCTTTCTTT | CASSFQGGTEAFF
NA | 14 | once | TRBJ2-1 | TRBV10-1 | TGCGCCAGCAGTGAAGGGTCCGTTCCCGACGAGCAGTTCTTC | CASSEGSVPDEQFF
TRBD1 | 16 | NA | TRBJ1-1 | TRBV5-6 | TGTGCCAGCAGCTTGGCCCTGGGGACAGGGGACACTGAAGCTTTCTTT | CASSLALGTGDTEAFF
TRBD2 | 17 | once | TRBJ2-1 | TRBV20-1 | TGCAGTGCTAGTATGCTAGCGGGAGGATTAGGCAATGATGAGCAGTTCTTC | CSASMLAGGLGNDEQFF
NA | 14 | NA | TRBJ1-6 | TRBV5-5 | TGTGCCAGCAGCACCGGAGGGCTCAATTCACCCCTCCACTTT | CASSTGGLNSPLHF
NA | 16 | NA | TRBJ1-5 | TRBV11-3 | TGTGCCAGCAGCTTAGAGAAACGATATGGCAATCAGCCCCAGCATTTT | CASSLEKRYGNQPQHF
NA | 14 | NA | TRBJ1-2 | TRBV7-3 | TGTGCCAGCTCCCCCGGTGGACGGAACTATGGCTACACCTTC | CASSPGGRNYGYTF
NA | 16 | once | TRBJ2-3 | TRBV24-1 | TGTGCCACCAGTGATCAAAAGGCCGACCGTTTAGATACGCAGTATTTT | CATSDQKADRLDTQYF
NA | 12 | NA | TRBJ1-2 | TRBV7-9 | TGTGCCAGCAGCAACAGTATCGGGGGCTACACCTTC | CASSNSIGGYTF
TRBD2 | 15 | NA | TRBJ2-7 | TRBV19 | TGTGCCAGTAGCCCTAGGGCTAGCGGGACCTACGAGCAGTACTTC | CASSPRASGTYEQYF
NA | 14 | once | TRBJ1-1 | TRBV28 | TGTGCCAGCACCACCTCGGGGGGGGTCACTGAAGCTTTCTTT | CASTTSGGVTEAFF
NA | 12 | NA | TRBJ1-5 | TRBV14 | TGTGCCAGCAGCCAACAAAATCAGCCCCAGCATTTT | CASSQQNQPQHF
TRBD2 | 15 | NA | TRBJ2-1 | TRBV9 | TGTGCCAGCAGCGCCTTCGCCGGACTAGACAATGAGCAGTTCTTC | CASSAFAGLDNEQFF
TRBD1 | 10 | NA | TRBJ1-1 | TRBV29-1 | TGCAGCGCGTACAGGGGGAGTGCTTTCTTT | CSAYRGSAFF
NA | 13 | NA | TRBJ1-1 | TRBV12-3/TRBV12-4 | TGTGCCAGCAGTTTAGGGTCACGGTCTGAAGCTTTCTTT | CASSLGSRSEAFF
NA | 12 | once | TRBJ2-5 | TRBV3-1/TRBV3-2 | TGTGCCAGCAGCCACCCCCCTGAGACCCAGTACTTC | CASSHPPETQYF
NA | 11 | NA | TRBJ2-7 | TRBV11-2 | TGTGCAGGAGCGGAGAACTACGAGCAGTACTTC | CAGAENYEQYF
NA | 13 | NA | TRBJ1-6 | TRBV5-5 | TGTGCCAGCAACCAGGGCTATAATTCACCCCTCCACTTT | CASNQGYNSPLHF
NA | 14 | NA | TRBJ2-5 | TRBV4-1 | TGCGCCAGCAGCCAAGCTCACAGTCCAGAGACCCAGTACTTC | CASSQAHSPETQYF
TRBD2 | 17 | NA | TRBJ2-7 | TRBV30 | TGTGCCTGGCACAGTATAGCGGGATCCCCTTCGATTGACGAGCAGTACTTC | CAWHSIAGSPSIDEQYF
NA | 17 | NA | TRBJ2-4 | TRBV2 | TGTGCCAGCAGACCCCACGACAGGACCCTAGCCAAAAACATTCAGTACTTC | CASRPHDRTLAKNIQYF
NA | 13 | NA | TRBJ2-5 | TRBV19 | TGTGCCAGTAGTGAGGGGCGCGAAGAGACCCAGTACTTC | CASSEGREETQYF
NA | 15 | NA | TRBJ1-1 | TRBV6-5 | TGTGCCAGCAGTTACTCGGCGGGCTCGGGTCATGAAGCTTTCTTT | CASSYSAGSGHEAFF
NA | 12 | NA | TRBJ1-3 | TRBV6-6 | TGTGCCAGCCGGGAGGCTGGGAACACCATATATTTT | CASREAGNTIYF
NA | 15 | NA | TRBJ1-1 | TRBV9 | TGTGCCAGCAGCTCTTGGGGGGGCTCGGGCACTGAAGCTTTCTTT | CASSSWGGSGTEAFF
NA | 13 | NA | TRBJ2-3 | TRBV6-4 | TGTGCCAGCAGTGGGTCCGACACAGATACGCAGTATTTT | CASSGSDTDTQYF
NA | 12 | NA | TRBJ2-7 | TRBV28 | TGTGCCAGCAGTCCGGCAACAAGCGAGCGGTACTTC | CASSPATSERYF
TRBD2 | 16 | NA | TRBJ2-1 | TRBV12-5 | TGTGCTAGTGGTCCCGCTAGCGGGAGCAGCACTAATGAGCAGTTCTTC | CASGPASGSSTNEQFF
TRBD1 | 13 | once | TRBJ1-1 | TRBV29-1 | TGCAGCGTACAACAGGGGGCGAACACTGAAGCTTTCTTT | CSVQQGANTEAFF
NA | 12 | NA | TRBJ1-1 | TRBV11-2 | TGTGCCAGCAGCCCATTAGTCACTGAAGCTTTCTTT | CASSPLVTEAFF
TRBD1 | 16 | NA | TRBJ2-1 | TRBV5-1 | TGCGCCAGCAGCGTGACAGGGCCTAGCTCCTACAATGAGCAGTTCTTC | CASSVTGPSSYNEQFF
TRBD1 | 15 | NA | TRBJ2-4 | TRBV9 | TGTGCCAGCAGCGTAGGCTTGCAGGGGGAAAACATTCAGTACTTC | CASSVGLQGENIQYF
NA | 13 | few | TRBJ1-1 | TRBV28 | TGTGCCAGCAGTTTTCCGGGACCCACTGAAGCTTTCTTT | CASSFPGPTEAFF
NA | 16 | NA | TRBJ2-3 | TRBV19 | TGTGCCAGTAGTATGAGAGGCGGGATGGGTGGAGATACGCAGTATTTT | CASSMRGGMGGDTQYF
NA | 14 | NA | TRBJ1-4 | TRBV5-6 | TGTGCCAGCAGCTTGCGGGAGGCGTATGAAAAACTGTTTTTT | CASSLREAYEKLFF
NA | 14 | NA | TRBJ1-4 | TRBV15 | TGTGCCACCAGCAGTTACAGGGAGGATGAAAAACTGTTTTTT | CATSSYREDEKLFF
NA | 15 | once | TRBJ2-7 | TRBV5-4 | TGTGCCAGCAGCTTGTTCTACGGGAGCTCCTACGAGCAGTACTTC | CASSLFYGSSYEQYF
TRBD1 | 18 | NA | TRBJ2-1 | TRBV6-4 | TGTGCCAGCAGTGTCCCACAACTTCGGGACAGGGGGGTCAATGAGCAGTTCTTC | CASSVPQLRDRGVNEQFF
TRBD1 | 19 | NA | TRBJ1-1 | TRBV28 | TGTGCCAGCAGTTTATATTTTAGCCACGGGACAGGGGGTAACACTGAAGCTTTCTTT | CASSLYFSHGTGGNTEAFF
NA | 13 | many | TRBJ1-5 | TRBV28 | TGTGCCAGCTGCAGGGACGGCAATCAGCCCCAGCATTTT | CASCRDGNQPQHF
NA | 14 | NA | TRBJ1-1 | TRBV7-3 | TGTGTCAGCAGCCGGGACAATTCTGATCCTGAAGCTTTCTTT | CVSSRDNSDPEAFF
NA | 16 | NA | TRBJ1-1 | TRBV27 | TGTGCCAGCAGTTTACTTGTGGGCAGTTTGAACACTGAAGCTTTCTTT | CASSLLVGSLNTEAFF
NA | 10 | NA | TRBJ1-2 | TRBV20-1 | TGCAGTGCTCGCTGGACTGGCTACACCTTC | CSARWTGYTF
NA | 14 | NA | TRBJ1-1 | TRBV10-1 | TGCGCCAGCAGTGAAGGGGGGAAAAACACTGAAGCTTTCTTT | CASSEGGKNTEAFF
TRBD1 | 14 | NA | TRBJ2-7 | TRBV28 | TGTGCCAGCAGTTTAGTTGGACAGGGAAACGAGCAGTACTTC | CASSLVGQGNEQYF
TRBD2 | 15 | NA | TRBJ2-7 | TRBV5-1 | TGCGCCAGCAGCGAAACTAGCGGGATTTTAACCGAGCAGTACTTC | CASSETSGILTEQYF
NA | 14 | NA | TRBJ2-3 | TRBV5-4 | TGTGCCAGCAGCCGGGAGTTTGGAGTAGATACGCAGTATTTT | CASSREFGVDTQYF
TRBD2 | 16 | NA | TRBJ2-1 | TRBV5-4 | TGTGCCAGCAGCTCTAGCGGGAGCAGCCCTTACAATGAGCAGTTCTTC | CASSSSGSSPYNEQFF
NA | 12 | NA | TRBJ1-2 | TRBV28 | TGTGCCAGCAGCTTAGCCCCGGTGGGCTACACCTTC | CASSLAPVGYTF
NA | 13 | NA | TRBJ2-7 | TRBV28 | TGTGCCAGCAGGGCAGGGGGGCCCTACGAGCAGTACTTC | CASRAGGPYEQYF
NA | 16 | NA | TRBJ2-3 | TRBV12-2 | TGTGCAAGTCGCTTATTAGCGGGGACTTCCACAGATACGCAGTATTTT | CASRLLAGTSTDTQYF
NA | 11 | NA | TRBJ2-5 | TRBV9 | TGTGCCAGCAGCTCGCAAGAGACCCAGTACTTC | CASSSQETQYF